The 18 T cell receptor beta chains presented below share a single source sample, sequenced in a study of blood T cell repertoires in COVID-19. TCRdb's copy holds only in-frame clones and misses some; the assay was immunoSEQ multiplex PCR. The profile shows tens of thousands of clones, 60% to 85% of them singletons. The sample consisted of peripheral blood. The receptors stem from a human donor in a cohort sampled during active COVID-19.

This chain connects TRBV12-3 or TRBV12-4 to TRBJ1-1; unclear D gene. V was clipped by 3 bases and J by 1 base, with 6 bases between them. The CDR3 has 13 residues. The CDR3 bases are TGTGCCAGCAGTTTGAGCGGGAACACTGAAGCTTTCTTT. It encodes CASSLSGNTEAFF.

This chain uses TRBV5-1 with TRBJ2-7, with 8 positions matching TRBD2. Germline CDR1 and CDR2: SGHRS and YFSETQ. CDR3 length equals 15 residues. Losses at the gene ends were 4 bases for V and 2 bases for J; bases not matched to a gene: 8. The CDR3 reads CASSTPGLDPYEQYF. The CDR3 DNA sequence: TGCGCCAGCAGCACACCGGGACTAGATCCCTACGAGCAGTACTTC. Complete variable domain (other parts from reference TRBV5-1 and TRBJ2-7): KAGVTQTPRYLIKTRGQQVTLSCSPISGHRSVSWYQQTPGQGLQFLFEYFSETQRNKGNFPGRFSGRQFSNSRSEMNVSTLELGDSALYLCASSTPGLDPYEQYFGPGTRLTVT.

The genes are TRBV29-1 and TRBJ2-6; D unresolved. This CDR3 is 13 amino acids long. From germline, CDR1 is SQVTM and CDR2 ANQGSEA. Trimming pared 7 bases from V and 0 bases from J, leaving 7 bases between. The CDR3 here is CSGRVSGANVLTF. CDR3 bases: TGCAGCGGCCGAGTCTCTGGGGCCAACGTCCTGACTTTC.

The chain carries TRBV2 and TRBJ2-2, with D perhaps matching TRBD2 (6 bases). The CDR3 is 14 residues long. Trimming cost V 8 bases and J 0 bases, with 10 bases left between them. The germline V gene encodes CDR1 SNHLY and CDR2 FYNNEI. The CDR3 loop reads CASRTGANTGELFF. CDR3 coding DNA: TGTGCCAGCCGTACGGGAGCGAACACCGGGGAGCTGTTTTTT.

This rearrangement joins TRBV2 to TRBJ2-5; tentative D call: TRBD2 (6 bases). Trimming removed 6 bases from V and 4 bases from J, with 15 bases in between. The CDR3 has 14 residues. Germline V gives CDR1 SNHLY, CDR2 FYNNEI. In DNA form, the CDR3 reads TGTGCCAGCAGGGGTACTAGCCTTGGAGAGACCCAGTACTTC. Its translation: CASRGTSLGETQYF. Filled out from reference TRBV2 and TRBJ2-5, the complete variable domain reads EPEVTQTPSHQVTQMGQEVILRCVPISNHLYFYWYRQILGQKVEFLVSFYNNEISEKSEIFDDQFSVERPDGSNFTLKIRSTKLEDSAMYFCASRGTSLGETQYFGPGTRLLVL.

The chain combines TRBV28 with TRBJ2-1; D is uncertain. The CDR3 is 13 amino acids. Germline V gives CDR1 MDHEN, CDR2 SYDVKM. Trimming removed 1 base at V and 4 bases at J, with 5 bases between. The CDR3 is CASSLFGYNEQFF. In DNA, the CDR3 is TGTGCCAGCAGTTTATTCGGTTACAATGAGCAGTTCTTC.

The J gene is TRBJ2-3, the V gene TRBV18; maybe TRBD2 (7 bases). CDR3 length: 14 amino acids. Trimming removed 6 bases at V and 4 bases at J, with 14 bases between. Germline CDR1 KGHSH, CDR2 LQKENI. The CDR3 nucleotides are TGTGCCAGCTCGACGGGGGCGGGAGCAGATACGCAGTATTTT. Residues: CASSTGAGADTQYF.

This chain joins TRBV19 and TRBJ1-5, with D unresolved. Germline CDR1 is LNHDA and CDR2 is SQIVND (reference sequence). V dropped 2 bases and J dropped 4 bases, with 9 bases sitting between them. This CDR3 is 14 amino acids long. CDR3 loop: CASSISVTNQPQHF. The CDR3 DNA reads TGTGCCAGTAGTATATCCGTGACTAATCAGCCCCAGCATTTT. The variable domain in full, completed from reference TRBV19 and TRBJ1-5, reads DGGITQSPKYLFRKEGQNVTLSCEQNLNHDAMYWYRQDPGQGLRLIYYSQIVNDFQKGDIAEGYSVSREKKESFPLTVTSAQKNPTAFYLCASSISVTNQPQHFGDGTRLSIL.

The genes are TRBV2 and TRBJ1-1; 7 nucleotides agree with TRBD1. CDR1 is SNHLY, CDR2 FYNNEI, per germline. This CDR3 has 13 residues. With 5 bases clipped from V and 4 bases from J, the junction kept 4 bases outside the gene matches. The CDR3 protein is CASSSDRSTEAFF. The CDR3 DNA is TGTGCCAGCAGTTCGGACAGGAGCACTGAAGCTTTCTTT. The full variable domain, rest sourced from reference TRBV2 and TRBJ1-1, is EPEVTQTPSHQVTQMGQEVILRCVPISNHLYFYWYRQILGQKVEFLVSFYNNEISEKSEIFDDQFSVERPDGSNFTLKIRSTKLEDSAMYFCASSSDRSTEAFFGQGTRLTVV.

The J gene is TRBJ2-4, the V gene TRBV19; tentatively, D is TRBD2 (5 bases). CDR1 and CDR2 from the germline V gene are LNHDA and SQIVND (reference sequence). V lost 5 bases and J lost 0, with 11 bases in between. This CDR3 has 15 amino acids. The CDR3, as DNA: TGTGCCAGTAGTCTAGCACACCTAGCCAAAAACATTCAGTACTTC. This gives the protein CASSLAHLAKNIQYF.

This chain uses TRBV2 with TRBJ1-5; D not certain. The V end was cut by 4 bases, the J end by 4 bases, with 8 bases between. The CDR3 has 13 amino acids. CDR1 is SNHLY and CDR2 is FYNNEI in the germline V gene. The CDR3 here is CASSGRGNQPQHF. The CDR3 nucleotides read TGTGCCAGCAGTGGCCGGGGAAATCAGCCCCAGCATTTT.

The CDR3 bases are TGTGCCAGCAGCCAACCGGGACAGGGTTTTTACGAGCAGTACTTC. This gives the protein CASSQPGQGFYEQYF. The chain has TRBV28 and TRBJ2-7; 9 bases line up with TRBD1. Germline trimming cut 6 bases from V and 4 bases from J; bases unmatched to any gene: 10. This CDR3 is built from 15 residues. Per the germline V gene, CDR1 is MDHEN and CDR2 is SYDVKM.

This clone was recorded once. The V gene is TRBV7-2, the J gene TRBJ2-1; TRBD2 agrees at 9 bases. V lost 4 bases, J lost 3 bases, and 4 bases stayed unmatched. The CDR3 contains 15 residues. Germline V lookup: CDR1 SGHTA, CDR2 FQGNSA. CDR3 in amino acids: CASSSGLANYNEQFF. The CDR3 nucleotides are TGTGCCAGCAGCTCGGGACTAGCAAACTACAATGAGCAGTTCTTC.

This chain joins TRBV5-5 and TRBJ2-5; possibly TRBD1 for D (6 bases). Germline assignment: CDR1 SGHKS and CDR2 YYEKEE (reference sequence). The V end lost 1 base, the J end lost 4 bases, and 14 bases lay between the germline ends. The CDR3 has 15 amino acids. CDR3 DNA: TGTGCCAGCAGCTTGTTCTCAAGCAGGGGAGAGACCCAGTACTTC. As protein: CASSLFSSRGETQYF.

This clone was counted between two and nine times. The CDR3 reads CSVGGYEGGNTIYF. In DNA, the CDR3 is TGCAGCGTTGGCGGGTACGAAGGGGGAAACACCATATATTTT. The chain uses TRBV29-1 and TRBJ1-3; no clear D. Germline V lookup: CDR1 SQVTM, CDR2 ANQGSEA. Trimming cost V 4 bases and J 4 bases, with 14 bases left between them. The CDR3 loop spans 14 amino acids.

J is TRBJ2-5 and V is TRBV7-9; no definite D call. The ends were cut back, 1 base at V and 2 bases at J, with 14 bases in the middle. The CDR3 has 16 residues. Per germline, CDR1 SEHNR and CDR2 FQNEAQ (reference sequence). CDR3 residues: CASSLGALGLQETQYF. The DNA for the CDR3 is TGTGCCAGCAGCTTAGGGGCGTTGGGCTTACAAGAGACCCAGTACTTC. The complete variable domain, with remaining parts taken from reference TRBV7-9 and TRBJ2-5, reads DTGVSQNPRHKITKRGQNVTFRCDPISEHNRLYWYRQTLGQGPEFLTYFQNEAQLEKSRLLSDRFSAERPKGSFSTLEIQRTEQGDSAMYLCASSLGALGLQETQYFGPGTRLLVL.

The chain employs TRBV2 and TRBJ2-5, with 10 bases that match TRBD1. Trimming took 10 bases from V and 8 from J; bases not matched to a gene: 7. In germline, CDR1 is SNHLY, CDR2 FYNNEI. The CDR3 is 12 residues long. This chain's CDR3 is CATGTGAATQYF. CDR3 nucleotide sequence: TGTGCCACCGGGACAGGGGCTGCAACCCAGTACTTC.

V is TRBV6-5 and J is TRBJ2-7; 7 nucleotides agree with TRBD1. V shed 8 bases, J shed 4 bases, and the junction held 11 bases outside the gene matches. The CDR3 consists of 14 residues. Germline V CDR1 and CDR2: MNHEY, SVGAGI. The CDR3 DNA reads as TGTGCCAGCCCACAGGGGATCCCCTTATACGAGCAGTACTTC. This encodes CASPQGIPLYEQYF.